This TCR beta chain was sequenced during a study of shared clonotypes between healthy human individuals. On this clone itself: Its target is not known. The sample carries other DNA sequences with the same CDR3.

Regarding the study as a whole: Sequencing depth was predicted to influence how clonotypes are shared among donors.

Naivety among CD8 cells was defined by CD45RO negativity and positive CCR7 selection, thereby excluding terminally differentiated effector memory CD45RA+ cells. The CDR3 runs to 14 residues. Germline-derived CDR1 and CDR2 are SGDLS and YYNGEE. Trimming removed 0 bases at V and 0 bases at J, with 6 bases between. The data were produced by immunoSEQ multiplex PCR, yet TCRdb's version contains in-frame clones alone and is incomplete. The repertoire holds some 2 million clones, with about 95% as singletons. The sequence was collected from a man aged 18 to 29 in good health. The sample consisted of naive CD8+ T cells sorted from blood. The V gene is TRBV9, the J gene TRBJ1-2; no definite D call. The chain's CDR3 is CASSVGTANYGYTF. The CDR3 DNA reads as TGTGCCAGCAGCGTAGGTACAGCTAACTATGGCTACACCTTC.